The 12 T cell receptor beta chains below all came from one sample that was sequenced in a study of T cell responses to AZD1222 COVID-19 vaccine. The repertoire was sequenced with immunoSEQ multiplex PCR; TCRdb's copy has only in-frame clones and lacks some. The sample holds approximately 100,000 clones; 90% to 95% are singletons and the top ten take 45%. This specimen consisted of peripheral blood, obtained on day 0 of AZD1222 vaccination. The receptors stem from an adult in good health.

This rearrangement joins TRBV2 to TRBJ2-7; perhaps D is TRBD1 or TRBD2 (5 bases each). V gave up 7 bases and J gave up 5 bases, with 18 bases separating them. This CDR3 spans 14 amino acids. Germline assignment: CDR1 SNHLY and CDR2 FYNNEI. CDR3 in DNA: TGTGCCAGCAAGCCGGGGCTTGTAGGTCACGAGCAGTACTTC. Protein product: CASKPGLVGHEQYF.

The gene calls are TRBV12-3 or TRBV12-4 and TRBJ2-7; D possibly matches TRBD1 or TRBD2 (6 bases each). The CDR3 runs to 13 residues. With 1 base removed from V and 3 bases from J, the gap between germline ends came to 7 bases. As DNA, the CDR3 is TGTGCCAGCAGTTTAGAGGGGGGCTACGAGCAGTACTTC. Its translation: CASSLEGGYEQYF.

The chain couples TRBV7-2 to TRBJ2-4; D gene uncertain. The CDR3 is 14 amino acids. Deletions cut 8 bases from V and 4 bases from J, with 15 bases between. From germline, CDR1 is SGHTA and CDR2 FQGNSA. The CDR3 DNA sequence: TGTGCCAGCGGCATCGGAGACGCAAAAAACATTCAGTACTTC. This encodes CASGIGDAKNIQYF.

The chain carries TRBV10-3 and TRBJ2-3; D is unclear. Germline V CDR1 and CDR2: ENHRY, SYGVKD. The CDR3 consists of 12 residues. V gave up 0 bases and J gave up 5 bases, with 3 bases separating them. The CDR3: CAISESRDTQYF. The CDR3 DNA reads TGTGCCATCAGTGAGTCTAGAGATACGCAGTATTTT.

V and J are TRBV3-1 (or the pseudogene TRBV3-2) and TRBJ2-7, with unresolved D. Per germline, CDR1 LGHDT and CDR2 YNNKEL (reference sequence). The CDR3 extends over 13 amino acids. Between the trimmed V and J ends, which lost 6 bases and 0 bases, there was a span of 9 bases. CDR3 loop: CASRDASSYEQYF. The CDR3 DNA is TGTGCCAGCAGGGACGCGAGCTCCTACGAGCAGTACTTC.

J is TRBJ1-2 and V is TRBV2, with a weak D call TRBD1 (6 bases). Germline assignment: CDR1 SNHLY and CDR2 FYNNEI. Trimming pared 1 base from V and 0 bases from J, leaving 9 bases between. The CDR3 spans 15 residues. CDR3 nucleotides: TGTGCCAGCAGTGAAGGGGGGCAGGCTAACTATGGCTACACCTTC. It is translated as CASSEGGQANYGYTF.

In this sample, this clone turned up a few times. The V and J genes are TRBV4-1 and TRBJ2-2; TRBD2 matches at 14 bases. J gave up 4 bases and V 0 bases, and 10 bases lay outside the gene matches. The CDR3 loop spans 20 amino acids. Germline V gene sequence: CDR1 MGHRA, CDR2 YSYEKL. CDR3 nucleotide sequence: TGCGCCAGCAGCCAAGACCCGCCGGGACTAGCGGGAGATATCACCGGGGAGCTGTTTTTT. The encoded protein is CASSQDPPGLAGDITGELFF.

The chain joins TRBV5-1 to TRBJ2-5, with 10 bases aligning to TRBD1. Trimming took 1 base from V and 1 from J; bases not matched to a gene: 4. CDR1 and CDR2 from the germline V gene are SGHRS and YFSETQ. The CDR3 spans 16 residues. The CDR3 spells CASSLRTGGSQETQYF. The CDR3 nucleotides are TGCGCCAGCAGCTTGCGGACAGGGGGGTCCCAAGAGACCCAGTACTTC.

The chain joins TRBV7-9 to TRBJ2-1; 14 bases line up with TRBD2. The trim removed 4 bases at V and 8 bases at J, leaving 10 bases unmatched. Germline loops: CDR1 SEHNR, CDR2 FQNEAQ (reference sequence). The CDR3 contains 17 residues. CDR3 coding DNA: TGTGCCAGCAGCTCTTACGGGACTAGCGGGAGTTGGGATGAGCAGTTCTTC. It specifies CASSSYGTSGSWDEQFF.

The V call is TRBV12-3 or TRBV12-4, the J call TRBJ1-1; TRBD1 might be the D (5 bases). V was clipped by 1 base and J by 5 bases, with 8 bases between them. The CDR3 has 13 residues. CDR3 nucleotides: TGTGCCAGCAGTTTAGTGGGGGGAACTGAAGCTTTCTTT. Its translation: CASSLVGGTEAFF.

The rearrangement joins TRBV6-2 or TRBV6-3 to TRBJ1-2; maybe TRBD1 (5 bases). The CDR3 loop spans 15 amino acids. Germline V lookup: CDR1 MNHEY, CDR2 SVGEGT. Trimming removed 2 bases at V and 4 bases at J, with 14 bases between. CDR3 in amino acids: CASSYQIRTGYGYTF. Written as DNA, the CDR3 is TGTGCCAGCAGTTACCAAATCCGTACAGGCTATGGCTACACCTTC.

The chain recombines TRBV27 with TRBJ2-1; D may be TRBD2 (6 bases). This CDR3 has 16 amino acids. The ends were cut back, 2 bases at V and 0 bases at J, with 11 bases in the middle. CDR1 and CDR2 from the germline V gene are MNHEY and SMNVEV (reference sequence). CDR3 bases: TGTGCCAGCAGTTTAATGCGGGATGGCTCCTACAATGAGCAGTTCTTC. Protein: CASSLMRDGSYNEQFF.